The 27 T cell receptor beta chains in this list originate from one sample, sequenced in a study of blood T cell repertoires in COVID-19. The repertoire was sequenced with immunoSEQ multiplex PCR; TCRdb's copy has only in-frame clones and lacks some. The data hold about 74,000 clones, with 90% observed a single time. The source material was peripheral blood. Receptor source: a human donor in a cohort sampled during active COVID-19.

In DNA, the CDR3 is TGTGCCAGCAGCTATCGACTCCGGGATGCCAATTCACCCCTCCACTTT. Its translation is CASSYRLRDANSPLHF. The chain combines TRBV5-4 with TRBJ1-6; the D is unclear. The V end was cut by 3 bases, the J end by 7 bases, with 17 bases between. CDR1 is SGHNT and CDR2 is YYREEE in the germline V gene (reference sequence). This CDR3 contains 16 residues.

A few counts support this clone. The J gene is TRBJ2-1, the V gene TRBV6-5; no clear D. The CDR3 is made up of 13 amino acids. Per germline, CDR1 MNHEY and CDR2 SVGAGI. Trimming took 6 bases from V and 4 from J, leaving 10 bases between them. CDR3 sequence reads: CASRPTQYNEQFF. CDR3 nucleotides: TGTGCCAGCAGACCGACTCAATACAATGAGCAGTTCTTC.

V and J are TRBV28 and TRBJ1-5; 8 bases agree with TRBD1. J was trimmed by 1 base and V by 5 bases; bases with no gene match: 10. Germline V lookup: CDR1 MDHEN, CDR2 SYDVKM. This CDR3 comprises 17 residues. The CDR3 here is CASSPAPTGDSNQPQHF. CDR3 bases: TGTGCCAGCAGTCCAGCCCCGACAGGGGACAGCAATCAGCCCCAGCATTTT.

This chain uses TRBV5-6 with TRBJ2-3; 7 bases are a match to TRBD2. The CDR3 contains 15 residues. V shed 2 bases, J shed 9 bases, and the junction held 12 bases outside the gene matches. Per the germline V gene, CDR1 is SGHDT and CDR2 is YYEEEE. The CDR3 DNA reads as TGTGCCAGCAGCTTATTGCCGGGAGGAGGCAAAACGCAGTATTTT. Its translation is CASSLLPGGGKTQYF.

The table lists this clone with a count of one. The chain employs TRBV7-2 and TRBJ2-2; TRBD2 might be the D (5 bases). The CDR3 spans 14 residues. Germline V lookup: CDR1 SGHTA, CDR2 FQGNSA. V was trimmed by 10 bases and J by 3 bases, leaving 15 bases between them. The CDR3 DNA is TGTGCCACCGCACCCGCGGGCTACACCGGGGAGCTGTTTTTT. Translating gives CATAPAGYTGELFF.

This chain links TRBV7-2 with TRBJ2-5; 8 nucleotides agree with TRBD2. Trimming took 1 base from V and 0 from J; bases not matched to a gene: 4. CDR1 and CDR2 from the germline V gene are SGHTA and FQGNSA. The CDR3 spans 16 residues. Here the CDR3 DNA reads TGTGCCAGCAGCTTAGTGGCTAGCGGGCACCAAGAGACCCAGTACTTC. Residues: CASSLVASGHQETQYF.

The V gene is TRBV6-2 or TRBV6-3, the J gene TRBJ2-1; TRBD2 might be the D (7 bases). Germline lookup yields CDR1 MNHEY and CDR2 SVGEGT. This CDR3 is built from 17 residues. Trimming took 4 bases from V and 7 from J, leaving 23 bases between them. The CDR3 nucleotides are TGTGCCAGCAGTTCGAGGGGGGGAGAAAAGGTCCGGAATGAGCAGTTCTTC. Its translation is CASSSRGGEKVRNEQFF.

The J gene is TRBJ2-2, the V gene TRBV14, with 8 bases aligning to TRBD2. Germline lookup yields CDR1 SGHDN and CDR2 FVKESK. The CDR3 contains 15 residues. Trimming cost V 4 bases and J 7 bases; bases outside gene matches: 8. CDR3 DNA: TGTGCCAGCAGCCCGACCGGGACTAGGAACGGGGAGCTGTTTTTT. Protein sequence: CASSPTGTRNGELFF.

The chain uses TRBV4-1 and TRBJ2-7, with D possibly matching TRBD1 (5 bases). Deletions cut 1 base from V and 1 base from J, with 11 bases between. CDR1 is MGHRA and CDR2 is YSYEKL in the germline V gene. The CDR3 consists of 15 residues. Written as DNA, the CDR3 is TGCGCCAGCAGCCAAGTTGTGGGGCCATCCTACGAGCAGTACTTC. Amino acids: CASSQVVGPSYEQYF.

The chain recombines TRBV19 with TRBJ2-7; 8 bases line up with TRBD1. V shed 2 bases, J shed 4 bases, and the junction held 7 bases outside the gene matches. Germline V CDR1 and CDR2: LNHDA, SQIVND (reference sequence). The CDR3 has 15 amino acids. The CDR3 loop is CASSIKGQGRYEQYF. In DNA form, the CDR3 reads TGTGCCAGTAGTATAAAAGGACAGGGTCGGTACGAGCAGTACTTC.

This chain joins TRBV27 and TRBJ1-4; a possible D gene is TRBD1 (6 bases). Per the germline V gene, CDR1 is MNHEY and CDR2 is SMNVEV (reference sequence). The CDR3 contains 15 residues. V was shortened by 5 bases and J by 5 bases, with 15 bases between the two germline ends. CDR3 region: CASSPSTGINEKLFF. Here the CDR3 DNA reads TGTGCCAGCAGTCCCTCTACAGGGATCAATGAAAAACTGTTTTTT.

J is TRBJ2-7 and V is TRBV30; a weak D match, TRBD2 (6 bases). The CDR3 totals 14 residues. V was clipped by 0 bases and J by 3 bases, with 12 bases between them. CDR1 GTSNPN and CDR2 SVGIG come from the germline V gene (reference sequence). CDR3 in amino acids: CAWSVRRGDYEQYF. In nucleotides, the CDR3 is TGTGCCTGGAGTGTTCGGCGGGGAGACTACGAGCAGTACTTC.

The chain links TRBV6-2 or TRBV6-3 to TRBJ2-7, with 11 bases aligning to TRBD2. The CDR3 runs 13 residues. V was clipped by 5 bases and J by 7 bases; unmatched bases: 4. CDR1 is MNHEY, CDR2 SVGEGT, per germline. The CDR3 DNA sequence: TGTGCCAGCAGTCGACTAGCGGGAATAGAGCAGTACTTC. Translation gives CASSRLAGIEQYF.

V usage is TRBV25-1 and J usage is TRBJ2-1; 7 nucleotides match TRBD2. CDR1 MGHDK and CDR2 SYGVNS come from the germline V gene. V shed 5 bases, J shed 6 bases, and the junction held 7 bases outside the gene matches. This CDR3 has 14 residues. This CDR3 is CASSREGRRNEQFF. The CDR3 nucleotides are TGTGCCAGCAGTAGGGAGGGGCGGCGCAATGAGCAGTTCTTC.

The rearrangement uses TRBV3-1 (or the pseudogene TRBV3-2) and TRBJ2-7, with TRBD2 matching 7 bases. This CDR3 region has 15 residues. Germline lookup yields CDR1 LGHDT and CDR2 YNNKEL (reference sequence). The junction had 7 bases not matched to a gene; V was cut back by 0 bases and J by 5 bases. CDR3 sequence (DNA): TGTGCCAGCAGCCAAGATTTGCGGGAGATACACGAGCAGTACTTC. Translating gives CASSQDLREIHEQYF.

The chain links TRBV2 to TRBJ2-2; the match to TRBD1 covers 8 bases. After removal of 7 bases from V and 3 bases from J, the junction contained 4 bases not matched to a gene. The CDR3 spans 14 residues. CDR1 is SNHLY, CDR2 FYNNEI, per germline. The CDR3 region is CASTGQGDTGELFF. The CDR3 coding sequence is TGTGCCAGCACTGGACAGGGTGACACCGGGGAGCTGTTTTTT.

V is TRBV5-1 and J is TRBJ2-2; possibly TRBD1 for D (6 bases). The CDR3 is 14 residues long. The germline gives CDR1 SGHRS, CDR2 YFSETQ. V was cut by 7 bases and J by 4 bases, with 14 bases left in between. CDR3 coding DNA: TGCGCCAGCGACACAGGGTTCTCCACCGGGGAGCTGTTTTTT. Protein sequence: CASDTGFSTGELFF.

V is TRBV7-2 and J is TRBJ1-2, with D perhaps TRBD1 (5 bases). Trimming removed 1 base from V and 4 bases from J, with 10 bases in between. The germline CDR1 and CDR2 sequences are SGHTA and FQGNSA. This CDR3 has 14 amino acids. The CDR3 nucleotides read TGTGCCAGCAGCTTAGGGGAGGGGACCTATGGCTACACCTTC. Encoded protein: CASSLGEGTYGYTF.

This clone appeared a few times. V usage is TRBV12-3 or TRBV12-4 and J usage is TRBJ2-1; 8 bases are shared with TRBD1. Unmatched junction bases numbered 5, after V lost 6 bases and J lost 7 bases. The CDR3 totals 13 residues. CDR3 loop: CASSWDRPNEQFF. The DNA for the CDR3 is TGTGCCAGCAGCTGGGACAGGCCTAATGAGCAGTTCTTC.

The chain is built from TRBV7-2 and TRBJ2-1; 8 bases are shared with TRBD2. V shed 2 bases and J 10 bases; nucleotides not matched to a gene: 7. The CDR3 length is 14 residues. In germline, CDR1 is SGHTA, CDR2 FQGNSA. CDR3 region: CASSLPGGPLEQFF. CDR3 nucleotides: TGTGCCAGCAGCTTACCGGGAGGGCCCCTCGAGCAGTTCTTC.

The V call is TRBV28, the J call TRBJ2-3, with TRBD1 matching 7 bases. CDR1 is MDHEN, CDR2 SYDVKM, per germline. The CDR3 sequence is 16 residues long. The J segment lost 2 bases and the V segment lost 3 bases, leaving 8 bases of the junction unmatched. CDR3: CASSFGTGTATDTQYF. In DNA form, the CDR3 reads TGTGCCAGCAGTTTCGGAACCGGGACAGCCACAGATACGCAGTATTTT.

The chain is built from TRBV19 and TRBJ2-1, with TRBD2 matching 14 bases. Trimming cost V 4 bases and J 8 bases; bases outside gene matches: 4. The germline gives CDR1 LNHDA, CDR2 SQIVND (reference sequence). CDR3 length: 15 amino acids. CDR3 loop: CASSTRTSGRHEQFF. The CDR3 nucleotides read TGTGCCAGTAGTACACGGACTAGCGGGAGGCATGAGCAGTTCTTC.

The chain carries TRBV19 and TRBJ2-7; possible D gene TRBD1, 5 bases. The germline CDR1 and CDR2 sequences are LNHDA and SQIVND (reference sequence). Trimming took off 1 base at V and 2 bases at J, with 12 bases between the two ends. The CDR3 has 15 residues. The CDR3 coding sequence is TGTGCCAGTAGTATAGCGGCAGGGCAGACCTACGAGCAGTACTTC. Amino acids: CASSIAAGQTYEQYF.

The CDR3 DNA follows: TGTGCCAGCAGCGCACAGGTCTCTGGGGCCAACGTCCTGACTTTC. Its protein product is CASSAQVSGANVLTF. This chain joins TRBV9 and TRBJ2-6, with D possibly being TRBD1 (5 bases). Germline CDR1 and CDR2: SGDLS and YYNGEE. This CDR3 has 15 residues. The V end was cut by 3 bases, the J end by 0 bases, with 7 bases between. Full variable domain (remainder filled in from reference TRBV9 and TRBJ2-6): DSGVTQTPKHLITATGQRVTLRCSPRSGDLSVYWYQQSLDQGLQFLIQYYNGEERAKGNILERFSAQQFPDLHSELNLSSLELGDSALYFCASSAQVSGANVLTFGAGSRLTVL.

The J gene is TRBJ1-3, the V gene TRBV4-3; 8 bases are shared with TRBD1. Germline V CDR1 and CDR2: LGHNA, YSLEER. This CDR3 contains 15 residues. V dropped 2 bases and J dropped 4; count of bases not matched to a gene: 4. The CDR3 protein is CASSQQGALGNTIYF. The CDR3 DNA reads TGCGCCAGCAGCCAACAGGGGGCCTTAGGAAACACCATATATTTT.

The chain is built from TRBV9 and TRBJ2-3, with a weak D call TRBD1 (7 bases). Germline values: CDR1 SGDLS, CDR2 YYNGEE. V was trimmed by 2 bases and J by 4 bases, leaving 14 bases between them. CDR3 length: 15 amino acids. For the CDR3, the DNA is TGTGCCAGCAGCGTGCGGGACCAGGGGGCAGATACGCAGTATTTT. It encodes CASSVRDQGADTQYF.

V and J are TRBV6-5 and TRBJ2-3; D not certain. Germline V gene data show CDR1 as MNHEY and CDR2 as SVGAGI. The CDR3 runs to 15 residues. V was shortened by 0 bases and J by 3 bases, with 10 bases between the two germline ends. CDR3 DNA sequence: TGTGCCAGCAGTTACTCGACGGGTACGACAGATACGCAGTATTTT. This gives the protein CASSYSTGTTDTQYF.